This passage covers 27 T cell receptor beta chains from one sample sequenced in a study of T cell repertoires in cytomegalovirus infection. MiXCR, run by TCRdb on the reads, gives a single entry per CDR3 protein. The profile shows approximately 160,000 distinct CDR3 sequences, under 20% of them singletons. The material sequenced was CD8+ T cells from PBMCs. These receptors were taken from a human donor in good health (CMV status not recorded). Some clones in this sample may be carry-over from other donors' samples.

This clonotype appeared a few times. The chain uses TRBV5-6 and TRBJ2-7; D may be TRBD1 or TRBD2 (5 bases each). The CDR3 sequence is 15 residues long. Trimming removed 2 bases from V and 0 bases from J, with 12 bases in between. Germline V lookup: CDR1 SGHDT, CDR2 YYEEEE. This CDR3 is CASSFPGTYSYEQYF. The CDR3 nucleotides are TGTGCCAGCAGCTTTCCCGGGACCTACTCCTACGAGCAGTACTTC.

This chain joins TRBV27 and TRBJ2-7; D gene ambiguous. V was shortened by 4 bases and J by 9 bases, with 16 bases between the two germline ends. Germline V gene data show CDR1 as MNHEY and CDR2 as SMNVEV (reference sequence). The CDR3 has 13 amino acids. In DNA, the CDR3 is TGTGCCAGCAGTTCTAAGAGAGGTTCTGCGCAGTACTTC. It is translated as CASSSKRGSAQYF.

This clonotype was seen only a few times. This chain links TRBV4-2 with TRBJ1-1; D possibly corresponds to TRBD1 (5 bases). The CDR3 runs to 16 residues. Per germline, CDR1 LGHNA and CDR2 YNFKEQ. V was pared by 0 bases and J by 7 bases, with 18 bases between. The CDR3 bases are TGTGCCAGCAGCCAAGATTCGCAACGGGGGAAGGGTGAAGCTTTCTTT. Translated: CASSQDSQRGKGEAFF.

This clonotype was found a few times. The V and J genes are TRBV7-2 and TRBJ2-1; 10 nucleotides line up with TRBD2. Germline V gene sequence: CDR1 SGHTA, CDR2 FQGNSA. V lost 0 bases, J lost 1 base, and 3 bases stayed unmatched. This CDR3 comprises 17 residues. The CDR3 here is CASSLANSGGSYNEQFF. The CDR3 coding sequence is TGTGCCAGCAGCTTAGCGAATAGCGGGGGGTCCTACAATGAGCAGTTCTTC. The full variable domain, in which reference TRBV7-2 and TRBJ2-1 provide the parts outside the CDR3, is GAGVSQSPSNKVTEKGKDVELRCDPISGHTALYWYRQSLGQGLEFLIYFQGNSAPDKSGLPSDRFSAERTGGSVSTLTIQRTQQEDSAVYLCASSLANSGGSYNEQFFGPGTRLTVL.

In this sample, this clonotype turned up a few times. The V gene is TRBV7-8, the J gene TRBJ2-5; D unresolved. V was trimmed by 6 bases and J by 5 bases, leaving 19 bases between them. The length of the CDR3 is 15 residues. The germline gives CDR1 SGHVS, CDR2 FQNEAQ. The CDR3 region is CASSRSRGVTETQYF. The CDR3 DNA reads TGTGCCAGCAGTCGGAGTCGCGGTGTCACGGAGACCCAGTACTTC.

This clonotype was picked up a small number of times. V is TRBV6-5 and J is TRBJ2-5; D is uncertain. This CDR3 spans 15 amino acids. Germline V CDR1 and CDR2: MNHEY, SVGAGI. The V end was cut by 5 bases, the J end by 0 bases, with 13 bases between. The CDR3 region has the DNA TGTGCCAGCAGTACCTCTATGTCCAACCAAGAGACCCAGTACTTC. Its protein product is CASSTSMSNQETQYF.

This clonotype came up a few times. CDR3 protein: CASSPGLDLSSYEQYF. In nucleotides, the CDR3 is TGTGCCAGCAGTCCCGGACTAGACCTGAGCTCCTACGAGCAGTACTTC. The chain combines TRBV28 with TRBJ2-7; the match to TRBD2 covers 7 bases. This CDR3 contains 16 residues. The germline gives CDR1 MDHEN, CDR2 SYDVKM. Trimming took 5 bases from V and 0 from J; bases not matched to a gene: 10.

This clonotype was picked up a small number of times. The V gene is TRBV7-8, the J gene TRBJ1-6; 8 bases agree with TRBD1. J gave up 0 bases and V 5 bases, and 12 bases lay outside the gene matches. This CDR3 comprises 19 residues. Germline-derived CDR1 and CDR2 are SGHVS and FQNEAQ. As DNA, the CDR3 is TGTGCCAGCAGCACAGAGGGGGCTACAGGGGGCTCCTATAATTCACCCCTCCACTTT. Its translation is CASSTEGATGGSYNSPLHF.

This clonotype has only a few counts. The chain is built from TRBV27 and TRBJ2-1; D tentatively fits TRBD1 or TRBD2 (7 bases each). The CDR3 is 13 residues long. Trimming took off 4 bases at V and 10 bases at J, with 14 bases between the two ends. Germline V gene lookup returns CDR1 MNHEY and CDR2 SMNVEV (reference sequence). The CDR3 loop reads CASSSGGGSEQFF. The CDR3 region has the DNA TGTGCCAGCAGTTCAGGGGGGGGCAGCGAGCAGTTCTTC.

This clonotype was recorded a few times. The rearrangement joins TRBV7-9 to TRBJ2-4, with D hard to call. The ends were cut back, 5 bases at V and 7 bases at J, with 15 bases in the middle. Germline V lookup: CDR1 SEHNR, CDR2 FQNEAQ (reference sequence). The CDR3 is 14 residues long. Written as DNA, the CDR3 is TGTGCCAGCAGCGTAGGTTCCATTGAGAACATTCAGTACTTC. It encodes CASSVGSIENIQYF.

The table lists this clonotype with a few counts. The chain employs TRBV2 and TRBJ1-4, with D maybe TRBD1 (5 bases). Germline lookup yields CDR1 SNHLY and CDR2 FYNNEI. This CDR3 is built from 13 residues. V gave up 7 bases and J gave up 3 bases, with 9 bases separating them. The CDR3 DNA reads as TGTGCCAGCACAAAGGGGCCTAATGAAAAACTGTTTTTT. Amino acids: CASTKGPNEKLFF.

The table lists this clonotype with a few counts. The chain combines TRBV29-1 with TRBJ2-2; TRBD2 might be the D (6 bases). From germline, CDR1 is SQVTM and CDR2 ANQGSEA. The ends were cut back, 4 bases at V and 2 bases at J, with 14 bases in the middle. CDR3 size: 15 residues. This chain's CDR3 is CSVGLRDFNTGELFF. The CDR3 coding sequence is TGCAGCGTTGGTCTCCGGGACTTCAACACCGGGGAGCTGTTTTTT.

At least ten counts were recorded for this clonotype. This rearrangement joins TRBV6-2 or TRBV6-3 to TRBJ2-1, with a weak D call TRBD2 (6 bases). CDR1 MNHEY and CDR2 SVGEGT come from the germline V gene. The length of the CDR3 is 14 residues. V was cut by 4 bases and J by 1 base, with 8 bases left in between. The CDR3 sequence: CASSLAESYNEQFF. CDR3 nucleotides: TGTGCCAGCAGTTTAGCGGAGTCCTACAATGAGCAGTTCTTC.

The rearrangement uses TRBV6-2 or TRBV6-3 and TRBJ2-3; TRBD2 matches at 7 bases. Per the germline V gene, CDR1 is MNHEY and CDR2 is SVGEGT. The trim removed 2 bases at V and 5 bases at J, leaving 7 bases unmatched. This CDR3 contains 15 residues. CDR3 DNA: TGTGCCAGCAGTTACGCGGCTAGCGGACTAGATACGCAGTATTTT. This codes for CASSYAASGLDTQYF.

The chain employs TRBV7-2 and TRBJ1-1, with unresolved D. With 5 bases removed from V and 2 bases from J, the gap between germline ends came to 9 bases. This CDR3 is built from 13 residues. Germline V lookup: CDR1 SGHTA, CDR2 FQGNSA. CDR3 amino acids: CASSPWPNTEAFF. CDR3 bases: TGTGCCAGCAGCCCCTGGCCCAACACTGAAGCTTTCTTT. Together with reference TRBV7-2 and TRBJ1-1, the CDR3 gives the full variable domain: GAGVSQSPSNKVTEKGKDVELRCDPISGHTALYWYRQSLGQGLEFLIYFQGNSAPDKSGLPSDRFSAERTGGSVSTLTIQRTQQEDSAVYLCASSPWPNTEAFFGQGTRLTVV.

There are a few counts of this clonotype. The CDR3 sequence is CASSGGVLGPGEYF. The CDR3 DNA is TGTGCCAGCTCCGGAGGAGTCCTGGGACCCGGGGAGTACTTC. The chain has TRBV7-2 and TRBJ2-7; tentatively, D is TRBD1 or TRBD2 (5 bases each). The CDR3 consists of 14 residues. The V end was cut by 8 bases, the J end by 11 bases, with 25 bases between. Germline CDR1 reads SGHTA; CDR2 reads FQGNSA.

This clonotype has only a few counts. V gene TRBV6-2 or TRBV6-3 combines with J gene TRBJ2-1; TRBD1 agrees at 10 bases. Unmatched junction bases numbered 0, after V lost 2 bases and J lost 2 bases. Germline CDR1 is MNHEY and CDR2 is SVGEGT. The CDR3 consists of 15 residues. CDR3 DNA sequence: TGTGCCAGCAGTTACGGGACAGGGGCCTACAATGAGCAGTTCTTC. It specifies CASSYGTGAYNEQFF.

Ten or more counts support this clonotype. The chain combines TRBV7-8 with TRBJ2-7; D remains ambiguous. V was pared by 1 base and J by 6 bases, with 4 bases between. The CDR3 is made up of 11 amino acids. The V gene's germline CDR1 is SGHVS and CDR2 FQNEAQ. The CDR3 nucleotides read TGTGCCAGCAGCTTAGGTCGCGAGCAGTACTTC. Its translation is CASSLGREQYF. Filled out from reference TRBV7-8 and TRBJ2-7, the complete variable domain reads GAGVSQSPRYKVAKRGQDVALRCDPISGHVSLFWYQQALGQGPEFLTYFQNEAQLDKSGLPSDRFFAERPEGSVSTLKIQRTQQEDSAVYLCASSLGREQYFGPGTRLTVT.

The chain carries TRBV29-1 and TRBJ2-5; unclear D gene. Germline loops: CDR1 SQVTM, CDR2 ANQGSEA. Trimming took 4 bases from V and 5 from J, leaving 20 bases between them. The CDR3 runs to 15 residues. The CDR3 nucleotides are TGCAGCGTTGCTCGATTGACATCACGCCAGGAGACCCAGTACTTC. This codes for CSVARLTSRQETQYF.

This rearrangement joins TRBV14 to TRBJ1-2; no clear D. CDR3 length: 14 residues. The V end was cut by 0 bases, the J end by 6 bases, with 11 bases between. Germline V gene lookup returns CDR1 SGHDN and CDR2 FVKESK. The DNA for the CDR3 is TGTGCCAGCAGCCAAGATTTAGAATGGGATGGCTACACCTTC. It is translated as CASSQDLEWDGYTF.

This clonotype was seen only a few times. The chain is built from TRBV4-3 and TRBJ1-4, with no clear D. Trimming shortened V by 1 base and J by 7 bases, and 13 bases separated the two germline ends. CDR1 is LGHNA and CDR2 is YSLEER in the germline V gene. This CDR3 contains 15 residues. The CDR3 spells CASSQVEREGEKLFF. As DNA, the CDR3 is TGCGCCAGCAGCCAAGTTGAAAGAGAGGGTGAAAAACTGTTTTTT.

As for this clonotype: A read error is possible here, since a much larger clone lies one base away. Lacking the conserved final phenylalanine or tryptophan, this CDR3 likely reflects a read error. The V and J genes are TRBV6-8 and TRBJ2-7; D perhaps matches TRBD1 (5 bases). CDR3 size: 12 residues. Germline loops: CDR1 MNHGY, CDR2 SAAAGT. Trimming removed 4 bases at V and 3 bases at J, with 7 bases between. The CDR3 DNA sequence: TGTGCCAGCAGTTCCAGGGTCTACGAGCAGTACTCC. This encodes CASSSRVYEQYS.

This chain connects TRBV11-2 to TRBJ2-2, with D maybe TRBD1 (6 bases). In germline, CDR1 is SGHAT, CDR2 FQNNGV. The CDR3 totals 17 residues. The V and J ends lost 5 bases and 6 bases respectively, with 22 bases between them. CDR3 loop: CASSPRPRTVVAGELFF. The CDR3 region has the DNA TGTGCCAGCAGCCCCCGACCTAGGACAGTGGTCGCCGGGGAGCTGTTTTTT.

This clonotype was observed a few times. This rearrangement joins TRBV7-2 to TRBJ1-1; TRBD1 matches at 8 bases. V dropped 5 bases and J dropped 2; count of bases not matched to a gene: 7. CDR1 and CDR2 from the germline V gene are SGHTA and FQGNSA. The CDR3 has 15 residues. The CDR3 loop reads CASSVRTGINTEAFF. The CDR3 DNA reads TGTGCCAGCAGCGTAAGGACAGGGATCAACACTGAAGCTTTCTTT.

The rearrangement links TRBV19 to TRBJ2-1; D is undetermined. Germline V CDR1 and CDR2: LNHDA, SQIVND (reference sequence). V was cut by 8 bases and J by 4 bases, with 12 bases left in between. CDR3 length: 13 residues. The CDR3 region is CASGPSAYNEQFF. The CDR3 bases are TGTGCCAGTGGTCCTTCGGCATACAATGAGCAGTTCTTC.

The CDR3 loop is CASSLSGGDGYTF. CDR3 sequence (DNA): TGTGCCAGCAGTTTATCGGGGGGCGATGGCTACACCTTC. The chain carries TRBV12-3 or TRBV12-4 and TRBJ1-2; D is perhaps TRBD1 (6 bases). V dropped 2 bases and J dropped 6 bases, with 10 bases sitting between them. This CDR3 region has 13 residues.

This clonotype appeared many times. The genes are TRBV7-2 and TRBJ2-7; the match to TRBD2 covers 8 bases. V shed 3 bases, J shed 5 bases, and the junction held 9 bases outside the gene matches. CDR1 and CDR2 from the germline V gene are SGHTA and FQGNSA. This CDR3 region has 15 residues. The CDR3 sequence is CASSLRRAGVNEQYF. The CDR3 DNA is TGTGCCAGCAGCTTGAGAAGAGCGGGAGTCAACGAGCAGTACTTC.